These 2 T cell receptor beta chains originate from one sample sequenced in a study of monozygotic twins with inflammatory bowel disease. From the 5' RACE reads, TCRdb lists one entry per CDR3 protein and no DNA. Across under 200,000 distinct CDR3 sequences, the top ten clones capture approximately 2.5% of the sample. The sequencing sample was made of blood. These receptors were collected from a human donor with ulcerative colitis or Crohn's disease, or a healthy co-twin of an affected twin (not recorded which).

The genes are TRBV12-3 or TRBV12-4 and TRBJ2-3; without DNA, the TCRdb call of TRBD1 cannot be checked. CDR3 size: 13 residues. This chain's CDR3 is CASSPRGGSTQYF.

The CDR3 loop reads CASSLDMSPFNEQFF. The chain links TRBV7-3 to TRBJ2-1; TCRdb calls TRBD1, which cannot be checked without DNA. CDR3 size: 15 residues. Germline V gives CDR1 SGHTA, CDR2 FQGTGA.